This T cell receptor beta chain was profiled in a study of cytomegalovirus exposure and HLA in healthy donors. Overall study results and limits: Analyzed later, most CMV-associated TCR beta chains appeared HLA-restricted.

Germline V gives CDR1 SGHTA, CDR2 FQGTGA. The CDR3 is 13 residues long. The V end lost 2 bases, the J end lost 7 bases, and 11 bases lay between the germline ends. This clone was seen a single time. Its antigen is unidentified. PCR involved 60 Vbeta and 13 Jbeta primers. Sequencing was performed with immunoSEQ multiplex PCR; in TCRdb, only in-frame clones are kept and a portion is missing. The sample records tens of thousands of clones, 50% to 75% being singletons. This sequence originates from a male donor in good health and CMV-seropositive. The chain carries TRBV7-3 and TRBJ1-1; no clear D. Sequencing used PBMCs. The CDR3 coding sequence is TGTGCCAGCAGCTTATTTCTGGAGGATGAAGCTTTCTTT. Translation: CASSLFLEDEAFF.